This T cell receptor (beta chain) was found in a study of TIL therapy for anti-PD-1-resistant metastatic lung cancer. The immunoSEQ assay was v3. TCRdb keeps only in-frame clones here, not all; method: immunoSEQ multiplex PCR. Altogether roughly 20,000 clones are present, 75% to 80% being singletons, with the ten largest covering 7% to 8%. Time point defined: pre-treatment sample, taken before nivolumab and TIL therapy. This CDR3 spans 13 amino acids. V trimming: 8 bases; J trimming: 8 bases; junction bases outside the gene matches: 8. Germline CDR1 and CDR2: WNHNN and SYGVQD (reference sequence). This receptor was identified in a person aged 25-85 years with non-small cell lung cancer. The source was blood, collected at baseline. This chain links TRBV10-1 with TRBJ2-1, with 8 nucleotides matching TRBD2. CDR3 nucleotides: TGCGCCAGCTCCTTAGCGGGATTGGATGAGCAGTTCTTC. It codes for CASSLAGLDEQFF.